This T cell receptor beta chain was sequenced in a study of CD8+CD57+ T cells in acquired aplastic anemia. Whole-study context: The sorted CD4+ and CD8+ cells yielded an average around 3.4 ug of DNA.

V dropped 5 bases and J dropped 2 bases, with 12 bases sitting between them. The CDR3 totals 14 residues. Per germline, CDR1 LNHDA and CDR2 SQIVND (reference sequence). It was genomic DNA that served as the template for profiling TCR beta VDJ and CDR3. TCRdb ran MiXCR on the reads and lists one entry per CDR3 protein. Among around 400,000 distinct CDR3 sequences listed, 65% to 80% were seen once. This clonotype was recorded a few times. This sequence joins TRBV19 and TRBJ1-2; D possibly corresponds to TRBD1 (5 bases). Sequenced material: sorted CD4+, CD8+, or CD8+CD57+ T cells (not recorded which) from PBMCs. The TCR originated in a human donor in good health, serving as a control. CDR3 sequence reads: CASSHPGPNYGYTF. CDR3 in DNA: TGTGCCAGTAGTCATCCGGGACCGAACTATGGCTACACCTTC.